Listed here is a single T cell receptor beta chain. The table lists this clone with a count of one. Its specific antigen is unknown. No per-base quality is available; no much larger clone lies one base away. From the germline V gene, CDR1 is LGHNA and CDR2 is YSLEER. V loses 3 bases of germline sequence and J loses 7 bases, and the interval between the two ends is 7 bases. The CDR3 holds 13 amino acids from the cysteine to the phenylalanine. The CDR3 DNA has 39 bases and is translated from base 1. TCRbeta CDR3 regions were amplified from genomic DNA using the immunoSEQ Assay, a bias-controlled multiplex PCR. As for the authors' bioinformatics: Nucleated cell counts per sample were estimated from amplification of reference gene primers within the assay. Sequence reads were collapsed and filtered to measure the absolute abundance of every unique TCRbeta CDR3 rearrangement. For each sample, productive Simpson clonality was calculated as the square root of Simpson's diversity index over productive rearrangements. TCRdb carries this immuneACCESS record with in-frame sequences only. Its versions omit some clonotypes, under half of them owing to an unresolved V gene in the studies checked, with the rest unexplained. The V and J calls and clone size come from that table; D and trimming were worked out from the DNA. The sample includes approximately 90,000 clones, with over 75% observed a single time. The ten largest clonotypes hold around 7% of the sample.

This record belongs to a study of blood T cell repertoires in COVID-19 (dated by TCRdb to the early 2020s). At the level of the whole study: Collaborator samples came from the United States, Italy and Spain and covered acute and convalescent phases of COVID-19. Deeply sampled blood TCRbeta repertoires from subjects exposed to, actively infected with, or recovered from COVID-19 were included in the dataset. Where available, HLA class I and class II types were obtained from metadata supplied by the sample provider rather than from assay-based typing. A freely available public database, intended as a resource for researchers studying the immune response to SARS-CoV-2, is where the repertoires were released. The material from the prospective study consisted of cDNA or gDNA derived from T cells, B-cell-depleted T cells, or PBMCs. A de-identified subject ID, COVID-19 status, age in years and sex were almost always included in the sample metadata. Samples were obtained from the ongoing ImmuneRACE study (first 160 participants) and from 950 to 1,500 subjects provided by 6 global collaborators. General findings and caveats noted by the study authors: The quantity of clinical and demographic metadata differed by source and by participant and was supplied without curation.

The collaborating institutions used their own protocols to collect whole blood in K2EDTA tubes. For TCRbeta analysis, collaborators shipped samples in one of three forms: frozen whole blood, isolated PBMCs, or DNA extracted from either of those sample types. The chain is assembled from TRBV4-3 and TRBJ1-6, with the D gene call left open. The sample consisted of peripheral blood. The receptor was isolated from a human donor with acute or convalescent COVID-19. The donor label of this sample is uncertain. The CDR3 has the sequence CASSHLSNSPLHF. The nucleotide sequence reads TGCGCCAGCAGCCATCTCTCCAATTCACCCCTCCACTTT.